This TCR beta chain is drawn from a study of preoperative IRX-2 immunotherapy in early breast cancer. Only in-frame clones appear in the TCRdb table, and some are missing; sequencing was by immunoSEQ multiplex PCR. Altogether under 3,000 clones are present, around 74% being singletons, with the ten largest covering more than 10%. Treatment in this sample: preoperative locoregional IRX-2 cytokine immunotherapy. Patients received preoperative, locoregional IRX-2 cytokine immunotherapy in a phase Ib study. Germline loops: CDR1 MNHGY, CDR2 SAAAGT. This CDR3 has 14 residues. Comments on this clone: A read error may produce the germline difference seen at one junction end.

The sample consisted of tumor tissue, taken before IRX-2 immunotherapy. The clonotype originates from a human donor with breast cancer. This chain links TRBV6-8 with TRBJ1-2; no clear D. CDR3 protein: CAISGLPKDYGYTF. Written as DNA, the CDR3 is TGTGCCATCAGTGGGCTGCCAAAGGACTATGGCTACACCTTC.